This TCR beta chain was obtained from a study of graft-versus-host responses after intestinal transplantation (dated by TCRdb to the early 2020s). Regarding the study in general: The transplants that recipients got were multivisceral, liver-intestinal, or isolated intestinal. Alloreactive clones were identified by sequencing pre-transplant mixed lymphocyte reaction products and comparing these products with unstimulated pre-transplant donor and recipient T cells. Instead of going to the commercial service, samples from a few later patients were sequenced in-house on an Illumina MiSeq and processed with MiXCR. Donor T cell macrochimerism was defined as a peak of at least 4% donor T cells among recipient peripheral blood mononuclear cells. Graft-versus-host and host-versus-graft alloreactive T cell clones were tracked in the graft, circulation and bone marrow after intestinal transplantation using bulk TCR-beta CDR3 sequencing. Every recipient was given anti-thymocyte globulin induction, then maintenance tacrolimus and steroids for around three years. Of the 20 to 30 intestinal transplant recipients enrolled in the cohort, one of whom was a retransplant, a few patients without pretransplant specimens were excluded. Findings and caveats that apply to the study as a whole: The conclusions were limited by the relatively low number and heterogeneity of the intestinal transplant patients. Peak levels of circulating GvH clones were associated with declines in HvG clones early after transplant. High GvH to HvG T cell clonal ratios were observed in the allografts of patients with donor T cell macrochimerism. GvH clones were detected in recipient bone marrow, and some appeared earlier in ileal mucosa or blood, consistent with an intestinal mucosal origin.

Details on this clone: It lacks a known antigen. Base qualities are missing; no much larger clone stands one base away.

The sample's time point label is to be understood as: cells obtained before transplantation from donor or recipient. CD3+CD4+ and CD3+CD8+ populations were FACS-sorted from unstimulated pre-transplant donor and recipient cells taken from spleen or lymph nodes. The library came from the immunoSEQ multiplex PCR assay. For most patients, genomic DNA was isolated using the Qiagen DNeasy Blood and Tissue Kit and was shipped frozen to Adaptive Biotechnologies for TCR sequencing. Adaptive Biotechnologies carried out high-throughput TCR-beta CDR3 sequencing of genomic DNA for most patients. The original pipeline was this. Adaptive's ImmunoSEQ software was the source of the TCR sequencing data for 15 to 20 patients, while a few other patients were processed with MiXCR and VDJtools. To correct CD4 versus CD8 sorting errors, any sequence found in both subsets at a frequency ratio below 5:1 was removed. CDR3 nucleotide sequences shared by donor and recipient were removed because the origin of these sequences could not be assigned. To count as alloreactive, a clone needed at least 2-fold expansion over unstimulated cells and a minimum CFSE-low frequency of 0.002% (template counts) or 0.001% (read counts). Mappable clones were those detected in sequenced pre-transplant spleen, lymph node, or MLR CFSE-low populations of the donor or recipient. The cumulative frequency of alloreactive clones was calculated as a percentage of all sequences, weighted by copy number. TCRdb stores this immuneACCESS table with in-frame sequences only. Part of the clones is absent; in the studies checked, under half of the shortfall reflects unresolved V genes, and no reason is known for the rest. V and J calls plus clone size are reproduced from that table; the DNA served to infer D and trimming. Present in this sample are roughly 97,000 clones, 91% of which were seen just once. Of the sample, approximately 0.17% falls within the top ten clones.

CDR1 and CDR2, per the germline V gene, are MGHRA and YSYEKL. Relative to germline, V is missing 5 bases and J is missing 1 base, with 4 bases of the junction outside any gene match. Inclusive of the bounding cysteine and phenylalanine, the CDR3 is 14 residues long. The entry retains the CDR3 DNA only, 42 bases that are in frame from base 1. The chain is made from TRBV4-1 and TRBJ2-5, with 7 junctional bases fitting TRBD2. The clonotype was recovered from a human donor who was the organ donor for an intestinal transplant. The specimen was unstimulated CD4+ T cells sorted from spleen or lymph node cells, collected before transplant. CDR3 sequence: CASSLGLLQETQYF. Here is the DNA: TGCGCCAGCAGCTTGGGACTACTCCAAGAGACCCAGTACTTC.